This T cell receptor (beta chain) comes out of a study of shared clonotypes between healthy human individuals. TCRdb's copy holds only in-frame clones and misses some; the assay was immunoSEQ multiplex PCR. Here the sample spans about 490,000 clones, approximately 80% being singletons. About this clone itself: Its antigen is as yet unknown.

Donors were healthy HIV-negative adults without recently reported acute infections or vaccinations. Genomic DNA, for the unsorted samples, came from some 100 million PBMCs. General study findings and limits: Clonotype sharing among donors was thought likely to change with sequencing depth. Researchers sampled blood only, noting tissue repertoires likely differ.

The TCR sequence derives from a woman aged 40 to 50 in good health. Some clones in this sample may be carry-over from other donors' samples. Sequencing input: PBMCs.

CDR3 amino acids: CASSYPGARNEQFF. The CDR3 coding sequence is TGTGCCAGCAGCTACCCGGGGGCCAGGAATGAGCAGTTCTTC. The rearrangement uses TRBV7-3 and TRBJ2-1; the D gene could be TRBD1 or TRBD2 (6 bases each). The CDR3 is 14 residues long. V was shortened by 4 bases and J by 7 bases, with 14 bases between the two germline ends. Per germline, CDR1 SGHTA and CDR2 FQGTGA.